Each of the 32 T cell receptor beta chains below was sequenced from the same sample in a study of shared clonotypes between healthy human individuals. TCRdb's copy holds only in-frame clones and misses some; the assay was immunoSEQ multiplex PCR. There are about 980,000 clones in the sample; about 80% occur only once, and roughly 1.5% lies in the top ten. Sequenced sample: memory CD4+ T cells sorted from blood. This sample's subset: CD45RA-negative fraction. The receptors were gathered from a man younger than 35 in good health.

The chain carries TRBV11-3 and TRBJ2-1; D uncertain. The CDR3 extends over 12 amino acids. CDR1 and CDR2 (germline): SGHNT, YENEEA. V was trimmed by 3 bases and J by 5 bases, leaving 5 bases between them. The CDR3: CASSFDNNEQFF. In DNA, the CDR3 is TGTGCCAGCAGCTTCGATAACAATGAGCAGTTCTTC. The whole variable domain, remainder taken from reference TRBV11-3 and TRBJ2-1, is EAGVVQSPRYKIIEKKQPVAFWCNPISGHNTLYWYLQNLGQGPELLIRYENEEAVDDSQLPKDRFSAERLKGVDSTLKIQPAELGDSAVYLCASSFDNNEQFFGPGTRLTVL.

This clone was recorded only once. CDR3 in amino acids: CASSEGWTGGREQFF. CDR3 DNA: TGTGCCAGCAGTGAAGGCTGGACAGGGGGAAGAGAGCAGTTCTTC. This sequence joins TRBV2 and TRBJ2-1, with 10 bases identical to TRBD1. From germline, CDR1 is SNHLY and CDR2 FYNNEI. This CDR3 comprises 15 residues. Trimming removed 1 base from V and 10 bases from J; junction bases left unmatched: 7.

DNA of the CDR3: TGTGCCAGCAGCTTACATTCGGGGAACACTGAAGCTTTCTTT. The encoded protein is CASSLHSGNTEAFF. This rearrangement joins TRBV11-3 to TRBJ1-1; D unclear. Germline assignment: CDR1 SGHNT and CDR2 YENEEA. V lost 2 bases to trimming and J lost 1 base, with 8 bases between them. This CDR3 is built from 14 residues.

The chain joins TRBV11-1 to TRBJ2-7; TRBD1 agrees at 7 bases. The germline gives CDR1 SGHAT, CDR2 FQDESV (reference sequence). The CDR3 runs 12 residues. J was trimmed by 7 bases and V by 6 bases; bases with no gene match: 6. In nucleotides, the CDR3 is TGTGCCAGCAGTCCTTTACAGGGGGAGCAGTACTTC. Protein sequence: CASSPLQGEQYF.

As concerns this clone: The sample contains more than one DNA sequence encoding this CDR3. The chain recombines TRBV2 with TRBJ2-3; D perhaps matches TRBD2 (6 bases). Trimming left V 7 bases short and J 0 bases short, with 17 bases between. The CDR3 totals 16 residues. Germline CDR1 and CDR2: SNHLY and FYNNEI. The CDR3, as DNA: TGTGCCAGCACCCTGACATCAGGGACTAGCACAGATACGCAGTATTTT. This sequence encodes CASTLTSGTSTDTQYF.

This clone showed up just once. V gene TRBV6-1 combines with J gene TRBJ2-7; 7 nucleotides line up with TRBD2. Per germline, CDR1 MNHNS and CDR2 SASEGT. V lost 7 bases and J lost 7; bases outside the gene matches: 16. The CDR3 is 15 amino acids. CDR3 nucleotides: TGTGCCAGCAAAGGTGGGAGCGGGGCGGTTTGGGAGCAGTACTTC. This translates into CASKGGSGAVWEQYF.

V and J are TRBV11-2 and TRBJ2-7; 7 bases are a match to TRBD1. Unmatched junction bases numbered 7, after V lost 0 bases and J lost 2 bases. CDR1 SGHAT and CDR2 FQNNGV come from the germline V gene. The CDR3 contains 16 residues. The CDR3 sequence is CASSLDDDRVTYEQYF. The CDR3, as DNA: TGTGCCAGCAGCTTAGATGACGACAGGGTTACCTACGAGCAGTACTTC.

The chain is built from TRBV4-1 and TRBJ1-2, with D tentatively TRBD1 (6 bases). The germline gives CDR1 MGHRA, CDR2 YSYEKL. There are 15 residues in the CDR3. Trimming stripped 2 bases from V and 1 base from J, with 11 bases between. CDR3 residues: CASSQPGQINYGYTF. CDR3 sequence (DNA): TGCGCCAGCAGCCAACCCGGACAGATTAACTATGGCTACACCTTC.

V usage is TRBV7-2 and J usage is TRBJ1-4; 7 nucleotides line up with TRBD1. The trim removed 5 bases at V and 8 bases at J, leaving 11 bases unmatched. Germline assignment: CDR1 SGHTA and CDR2 FQGNSA. This CDR3 comprises 15 residues. The CDR3 nucleotides read TGTGCCAGCAGCCCGGGGGGACAGAGTCGAGAAAAACTGTTTTTT. This translates into CASSPGGQSREKLFF.

V usage is TRBV6-1 and J usage is TRBJ1-4; no reliable D call. The CDR3 is 14 amino acids. Germline V gene sequence: CDR1 MNHNS, CDR2 SASEGT. V was clipped by 1 base and J by 7 bases, with 10 bases between them. The CDR3 coding sequence is TGTGCCAGCAGTGAAGGATCTCTGGGTGAAAAACTGTTTTTT. This codes for CASSEGSLGEKLFF.

This chain uses TRBV11-2 with TRBJ2-1; no reliable D call. Looked up from germline, CDR1 is SGHAT and CDR2 is FQNNGV. The CDR3 is 16 residues long. Trimming pared 5 bases from V and 0 bases from J, leaving 14 bases between. The CDR3 spells CASSETARSSYNEQFF. Here the CDR3 DNA reads TGTGCCAGCAGCGAGACGGCTAGGAGCTCCTACAATGAGCAGTTCTTC.

CDR3 bases: TGTGCCAGCAGTTACGCGGGCAGGGCTAATGAAAAACTGTTTTTT. Encoded protein: CASSYAGRANEKLFF. The rearrangement joins TRBV6-5 to TRBJ1-4; D may be TRBD1 (5 bases). Per the germline V gene, CDR1 is MNHEY and CDR2 is SVGAGI. The V and J ends lost 2 bases and 3 bases respectively, with 10 bases between them. CDR3 length equals 15 residues.

The chain employs TRBV6-5 and TRBJ1-2, with 9 bases fitting TRBD1. Trimming removed 8 bases from V and 1 base from J; junction bases left unmatched: 2. The V gene's germline CDR1 is MNHEY and CDR2 SVGAGI. The CDR3 totals 13 residues. CDR3 DNA: TGTGCCAGCGGACAGGGGCGTAACTATGGCTACACCTTC. It encodes CASGQGRNYGYTF.

A word on this clone: With a much larger clone just one base away, this may be a read error. J is TRBJ1-2 and V is TRBV6-6; TRBD1 matches at 7 bases. V lost 7 bases and J lost 2; bases outside the gene matches: 4. Germline V CDR1 and CDR2: MNHNY, SVGAGI (reference sequence). CDR3 length equals 13 residues. DNA for the CDR3: TGTGCCAGCAACCCGGGACAGAACTATGGCTACACCTTC. Translating gives CASNPGQNYGYTF.

The chain links TRBV5-4 to TRBJ2-7; D uncertain. This CDR3 comprises 13 residues. V lost 4 bases, J lost 2 bases, and 10 bases lay in between. CDR1 is SGHNT and CDR2 is YYREEE in the germline V gene (reference sequence). The chain's CDR3 is CASSVGSAYEQYF. The CDR3 nucleotides read TGTGCCAGCAGCGTGGGATCCGCCTACGAGCAGTACTTC.

The chain recombines TRBV19 with TRBJ2-7, with 8 bases aligning to TRBD2. With V trimmed by 4 bases and J by 2 bases, 7 bases remained unmatched. This CDR3 spans 15 amino acids. In germline, CDR1 is LNHDA, CDR2 SQIVND (reference sequence). In nucleotides, the CDR3 is TGTGCCAGTAGTACCGTCGGGGGGGGAACCTACGAGCAGTACTTC. Translating gives CASSTVGGGTYEQYF.

This clone occurred a few times. The chain recombines TRBV19 with TRBJ1-1; D gene uncertain. Germline-derived CDR1 and CDR2 are LNHDA and SQIVND (reference sequence). The CDR3 length is 13 residues. Trimming took off 4 bases at V and 6 bases at J, with 12 bases between the two ends. The CDR3 DNA reads as TGTGCCAGTAGTACTCAAAGGAGGGCTGAAGCTTTCTTT. Protein sequence: CASSTQRRAEAFF.

This rearrangement joins TRBV19 to TRBJ2-7; no firm D call. Trimming removed 4 bases from V and 2 bases from J, with 3 bases in between. CDR3 length: 11 residues. CDR1 and CDR2 (germline): LNHDA, SQIVND (reference sequence). The DNA for the CDR3 is TGTGCCAGTAGTAACGCCTACGAGCAGTACTTC. This codes for CASSNAYEQYF.

V usage is TRBV4-3 and J usage is TRBJ1-1; D is uncertain. The length of the CDR3 is 14 residues. Germline V gene sequence: CDR1 LGHNA, CDR2 YSLEER. V was clipped by 0 bases and J by 2 bases, with 7 bases between them. CDR3 region: CASSQEGSNTEAFF. The CDR3, as DNA: TGCGCCAGCAGCCAAGAGGGGAGCAACACTGAAGCTTTCTTT.

V usage is TRBV10-2 and J usage is TRBJ2-3; D unresolved. V gave up 2 bases and J gave up 4 bases, with 13 bases separating them. The V gene's germline CDR1 is WSHSY and CDR2 SAAADI. The CDR3 sequence is 15 residues long. The CDR3 reads CASSEAFVLADTQYF. In DNA, the CDR3 is TGCGCCAGCAGTGAGGCTTTTGTCCTTGCAGATACGCAGTATTTT.

With regard to this clone: Other DNA sequences in the same sample also yield this CDR3. The V call is TRBV5-6, the J call TRBJ2-3; D gene unclear. This CDR3 has 13 amino acids. Germline assignment: CDR1 SGHDT and CDR2 YYEEEE. V lost 0 bases to trimming and J lost 3 bases, with 5 bases between them. The CDR3 nucleotides read TGTGCCAGCAGCTTGGGGGGTACAGATACGCAGTATTTT. This encodes CASSLGGTDTQYF.

In this sample, this clone turned up once. The chain combines TRBV28 with TRBJ2-7; 11 bases fit TRBD2. Germline V CDR1 and CDR2: MDHEN, SYDVKM. The V segment lost 7 bases and the J segment 2 bases; nucleotides outside the gene matches: 1. This CDR3 has 13 amino acids. CDR3 region: CASKTSGAYEQYF. The CDR3 nucleotides are TGTGCCAGCAAGACTAGCGGGGCCTACGAGCAGTACTTC.

CDR3 in DNA: TGTGCCAGCAAGCCTGACCGCAATTATAATTCACCCCTCCACTTT. Its translation: CASKPDRNYNSPLHF. The chain combines TRBV6-4 with TRBJ1-6; D gene unclear. V lost 7 bases and J 4 bases, leaving 14 bases between the germline ends. From germline, CDR1 is MRHNA and CDR2 SNTAGT. The CDR3 runs to 15 residues.

The rearrangement joins TRBV19 to TRBJ1-5, with 8 bases matching TRBD1. The CDR3 runs to 15 residues. Per the germline V gene, CDR1 is LNHDA and CDR2 is SQIVND (reference sequence). The ends lost 6 bases at V and 0 bases at J; junction bases unmatched: 4. This CDR3 is CASSQTGGSNQPQHF. CDR3 DNA sequence: TGTGCCAGTAGCCAAACAGGGGGTAGCAATCAGCCCCAGCATTTT. Full variable domain (missing parts from reference TRBV19 and TRBJ1-5): DGGITQSPKYLFRKEGQNVTLSCEQNLNHDAMYWYRQDPGQGLRLIYYSQIVNDFQKGDIAEGYSVSREKKESFPLTVTSAQKNPTAFYLCASSQTGGSNQPQHFGDGTRLSIL.

This clone was seen a few times. The V call is TRBV5-6, the J call TRBJ2-3; no reliable D call. Trimming removed 2 bases from V and 1 base from J, with 14 bases in between. The CDR3 has 16 amino acids. Germline CDR1 is SGHDT and CDR2 is YYEEEE. The chain's CDR3 is CASSFPVSAGTDTQYF. In DNA form, the CDR3 reads TGTGCCAGCAGCTTCCCTGTCTCGGCGGGCACAGATACGCAGTATTTT. The whole variable domain, remainder taken from reference TRBV5-6 and TRBJ2-3, is DAGVTQSPTHLIKTRGQQVTLRCSPKSGHDTVSWYQQALGQGPQFIFQYYEEEERQRGNFPDRFSGHQFPNYSSELNVNALLLGDSALYLCASSFPVSAGTDTQYFGPGTRLTVL.

The table lists this clone with a count of one. The J gene is TRBJ1-5, the V gene TRBV19; 8 positions agree with TRBD1. V trimming: 3 bases; J trimming: 2 bases; junction bases outside the gene matches: 6. Germline-derived CDR1 and CDR2 are LNHDA and SQIVND (reference sequence). The CDR3 sequence is 16 residues long. CDR3 sequence reads: CASSIDRGRGNQPQHF. CDR3 sequence (DNA): TGTGCCAGTAGTATTGACAGGGGCCGGGGCAATCAGCCCCAGCATTTT. Looking up the rest from reference TRBV19 and TRBJ1-5 gives the full variable domain: DGGITQSPKYLFRKEGQNVTLSCEQNLNHDAMYWYRQDPGQGLRLIYYSQIVNDFQKGDIAEGYSVSREKKESFPLTVTSAQKNPTAFYLCASSIDRGRGNQPQHFGDGTRLSIL.

The chain recombines TRBV5-4 with TRBJ1-1, with D perhaps TRBD1 (5 bases). This CDR3 has 16 amino acids. Trimming stripped 2 bases from V and 0 bases from J, with 14 bases between. Germline lookup yields CDR1 SGHNT and CDR2 YYREEE (reference sequence). In nucleotides, the CDR3 is TGTGCCAGCAGCTTTGGGGGGGGACGGTTGAACACTGAAGCTTTCTTT. Translating gives CASSFGGGRLNTEAFF.

The rearrangement uses TRBV5-6 and TRBJ1-1; D uncertain. CDR3 length: 14 amino acids. V was pared by 2 bases and J by 1 base, with 9 bases between. Germline V gene data show CDR1 as SGHDT and CDR2 as YYEEEE. The CDR3 region is CASSFGLPNTEAFF. Here the CDR3 DNA reads TGTGCCAGCAGCTTCGGGCTACCGAACACTGAAGCTTTCTTT. The full variable domain, completed using reference TRBV5-6 and TRBJ1-1, is DAGVTQSPTHLIKTRGQQVTLRCSPKSGHDTVSWYQQALGQGPQFIFQYYEEEERQRGNFPDRFSGHQFPNYSSELNVNALLLGDSALYLCASSFGLPNTEAFFGQGTRLTVV.

Concerning this clone: The sample holds other DNA sequences that translate to the same CDR3. In DNA, the CDR3 is TGTGCCAGTAGTATCGGGGGGGGAAGCACAGATACGCAGTATTTT. Amino acid sequence: CASSIGGGSTDTQYF. The V and J genes are TRBV19 and TRBJ2-3, with TRBD2 identical over 8 bases. This CDR3 spans 15 amino acids. Germline lookup yields CDR1 LNHDA and CDR2 SQIVND (reference sequence). Losses at the gene ends were 3 bases for V and 0 bases for J; bases not matched to a gene: 2.

V is TRBV30 and J is TRBJ1-6; TRBD1 matches at 7 bases. The germline V gene encodes CDR1 GTSNPN and CDR2 SVGIG (reference sequence). CDR3 length: 15 amino acids. The junction had 9 bases not matched to a gene; V was cut back by 1 base and J by 9 bases. The CDR3 loop reads CAWSGDSGGGSPLHF. In DNA form, the CDR3 reads TGTGCCTGGAGTGGGGATTCAGGGGGTGGTTCACCCCTCCACTTT.

V usage is TRBV7-3 and J usage is TRBJ2-7; a possible D gene is TRBD1 (5 bases). The germline V and J ends were trimmed by 5 bases and 3 bases, with 11 bases remaining between them. The CDR3 runs 13 residues. Per the germline V gene, CDR1 is SGHTA and CDR2 is FQGTGA. For the CDR3, the DNA is TGTGCCAGCAGCAAGGGGTCAGGCTACGAGCAGTACTTC. Translation: CASSKGSGYEQYF.

The V and J genes are TRBV2 and TRBJ2-2; D call uncertain. The CDR3 consists of 13 residues. Per the germline V gene, CDR1 is SNHLY and CDR2 is FYNNEI. V lost 4 bases and J 6 bases, leaving 9 bases between the germline ends. CDR3 DNA sequence: TGTGCCAGCAGTGGCCTAGTTGCCGGGGAGCTGTTTTTT. This translates into CASSGLVAGELFF.